These T cell receptor beta chains were read from a single sample in a study of blood T cell repertoires in COVID-19. Profiling relied on immunoSEQ multiplex PCR, and the TCRdb table lists in-frame clones only, not all of them. The data hold about 300,000 clones, with roughly 91% observed a single time. What was sequenced was peripheral blood. The source of these receptors is a woman between 25 and 40 years old with COVID-19, enrolled during active disease. Both conserved end residues are part of each CDR3. The D gene is left open where the match is weak. Some rows mark clone size as missing; the rest say once, few, many or name a class of expanded clone.

TRBD1	TRBV14	-	TRBJ1-1	CASSHHRGHPNTEAFF	TGTGCCAGCAGCCACCACAGGGGACACCCGAACACTGAAGCTTTCTTT
TRBD1	TRBV3-1/TRBV3-2	-	TRBJ2-5	CASSRTGRETQYF	TGTGCCAGCAGCCGGACAGGGCGGGAGACCCAGTACTTC
TRBD2	TRBV4-2	-	TRBJ2-3	CASSSGPGGTDTQYF	TGTGCCAGCAGCAGTGGCCCCGGGGGGACAGATACGCAGTATTTT
TRBD1	TRBV6-1	-	TRBJ1-5	CASSEWGQGYQPQHF	TGTGCCAGCAGTGAATGGGGACAGGGCTATCAGCCCCAGCATTTT
TRBD1	TRBV13	once	TRBJ2-3	CASSSQFPNGQGREGDTQYF	TGTGCCAGCAGCTCCCAATTCCCAAATGGACAGGGGAGGGAGGGAGATACGCAGTATTTT
-	TRBV3-1/TRBV3-2	once	TRBJ2-1	CASSRISGYNEQFF	TGTGCCAGCAGTAGGATTAGCGGTTACAATGAGCAGTTCTTC
-	TRBV19	-	TRBJ2-2	CASSIAVTGELFF	TGTGCCAGTAGTATAGCCGTTACCGGGGAGCTGTTTTTT
-	TRBV12-3/TRBV12-4	-	TRBJ2-5	CASSLYRETQYF	TGTGCCAGCAGCCTCTATCGGGAGACCCAGTACTTC
TRBD2	TRBV27	-	TRBJ2-5	CASSLGTSGWETQYF	TGTGCCAGCAGTTTGGGGACTAGCGGGTGGGAGACCCAGTACTTC
-	TRBV4-3	-	TRBJ2-3	CASSLDNTDTQYF	TGCGCCAGCAGCCTAGACAACACAGATACGCAGTATTTT
TRBD1	TRBV30	-	TRBJ1-2	CARRDRGHDGYTF	TGTGCCAGGCGGGACAGGGGGCACGATGGCTACACCTTC
-	TRBV7-9	-	TRBJ1-5	CASTDSGNQPQHF	TGTGCCAGCACCGACTCGGGGAATCAGCCCCAGCATTTT
-	TRBV15	-	TRBJ1-5	CATSRDRFSNQPQHF	TGTGCCACCAGCAGAGACAGGTTTAGCAATCAGCCCCAGCATTTT
-	TRBV2	-	TRBJ2-3	CASKGGTRQYF	TGTGCCAGCAAGGGTGGGACAAGGCAGTATTTT
-	TRBV19	once	TRBJ1-5	CASTDIRGIPNQPQHF	TGTGCCAGTACCGACATCAGGGGCATCCCGAATCAGCCCCAGCATTTT
-	TRBV5-1	once	TRBJ2-3	CASSSTSTDTQYF	TGCGCCAGCAGCTCCACTAGCACAGATACGCAGTATTTT
TRBD1	TRBV6-4	once	TRBJ1-2	CASREHRRDRGTYGYTF	TGTGCCAGCAGGGAGCATCGAAGAGACAGGGGTACCTATGGCTACACCTTC
TRBD2	TRBV7-2	-	TRBJ2-7	CASSLPPTSGGSSYEQYF	TGTGCCAGCAGCCTTCCTCCTACTAGCGGGGGAAGCTCCTACGAGCAGTACTTC
TRBD2	TRBV7-2	-	TRBJ2-5	CASSLGLAGGKETQYF	TGTGCCAGCAGCTTAGGACTAGCGGGGGGCAAAGAGACCCAGTACTTC
TRBD1	TRBV5-1	-	TRBJ2-5	CASSTPDRGQETQYF	TGCGCCAGCAGCACGCCAGACAGGGGTCAAGAGACCCAGTACTTC
TRBD1	TRBV5-1	few	TRBJ1-5	CASSLEGTGNQPQHF	TGCGCCAGCAGCTTGGAAGGGACAGGCAATCAGCCCCAGCATTTT
-	TRBV6-1	many	TRBJ1-5	CASIERTDNGQPQHF	TGTGCCAGCATTGAAAGGACAGACAATGGTCAGCCCCAGCATTTT
-	TRBV11-2	-	TRBJ1-4	CASSFSGEKLFF	TGTGCCAGCAGCTTTTCAGGGGAAAAACTGTTTTTT
TRBD1	TRBV7-9	-	TRBJ2-3	CASSLVLVRDRGTDTQYF	TGTGCCAGCAGCTTAGTGTTGGTCCGGGACAGGGGCACAGATACGCAGTATTTT
-	TRBV21-1	-	TRBJ1-2	CASSKARANYGYTF	TGTGCCAGCAGCAAAGCGAGAGCTAACTATGGCTACACCTTC
TRBD1	TRBV15	once	TRBJ1-6	CATSRGPGTAGSPLHF	TGTGCCACCAGCAGGGGACCCGGGACAGCCGGTTCACCCCTCCACTTT
-	TRBV4-1	-	TRBJ1-5	CASSRYLLPGVYSNQPQHF	TGCGCCAGCAGCCGATATCTCCTACCGGGGGTATATAGCAATCAGCCCCAGCATTTT
-	TRBV27	-	TRBJ1-1	CASSLSPGTEAFF	TGTGCCAGCAGTTTATCCCCCGGCACTGAAGCTTTCTTT
-	TRBV29-1	-	TRBJ2-2	CSVEMPGVAGELFF	TGCAGCGTTGAAATGCCGGGGGTGGCCGGGGAGCTGTTTTTT
-	TRBV19	-	TRBJ1-6	CASSMALNSPLHF	TGTGCCAGTAGTATGGCTTTAAATTCACCCCTCCACTTT
-	TRBV7-9	-	TRBJ1-2	CASSLALPGGGYTF	TGTGCCAGCAGCTTAGCGCTGCCGGGAGGGGGCTACACCTTC
-	TRBV19	-	TRBJ1-1	CASSITREAEAFF	TGTGCCAGTAGTATTACTCGCGAGGCTGAAGCTTTCTTT
TRBD1	TRBV24-1	-	TRBJ2-2	CATSDLPGQGTGELFF	TGTGCCACCAGTGATTTGCCGGGACAGGGAACCGGGGAGCTGTTTTTT
-	TRBV6-5	-	TRBJ1-1	CASRLSFGDTEAFF	TGTGCCAGCAGGCTCAGTTTCGGGGACACTGAAGCTTTCTTT
-	TRBV12-3/TRBV12-4	once	TRBJ1-3	CASSLGFGGTIYF	TGTGCCAGCAGTTTAGGCTTCGGGGGCACCATATATTTT
-	TRBV7-8	-	TRBJ1-2	CASSFSGIYGYTF	TGTGCCAGCAGCTTCTCGGGGATCTATGGCTACACCTTC
-	TRBV7-2	-	TRBJ2-2	CASSQLTDNTGELFF	TGTGCCAGCAGCCAACTGACAGACAACACCGGGGAGCTGTTTTTT
-	TRBV6-5	-	TRBJ1-5	CASSTGTVSNQPQHF	TGTGCCAGTTCGACCGGGACTGTAAGCAATCAGCCCCAGCATTTT
-	TRBV11-2	-	TRBJ1-5	CASSFGGGQPQHF	TGTGCCAGCAGCTTCGGAGGAGGTCAGCCCCAGCATTTT
-	TRBV19	-	TRBJ2-1	CASSPLWLKNEQFF	TGTGCCAGTAGCCCTCTGTGGCTCAAAAATGAGCAGTTCTTC
-	TRBV6-5	-	TRBJ2-7	CASSYRGGVYEQYF	TGTGCCAGCAGTTACCGAGGGGGGGTCTACGAGCAGTACTTC
-	TRBV14	-	TRBJ1-2	CASSARPQGNNYGYTF	TGTGCCAGCAGCGCCCGACCCCAGGGGAATAACTATGGCTACACCTTC
TRBD2	TRBV7-2	-	TRBJ2-5	CASSLGSGLAVETQYF	TGTGCCAGCAGCTTAGGGTCAGGACTAGCAGTGGAGACCCAGTACTTC
TRBD1	TRBV6-4	-	TRBJ2-1	CASSDRGPDEQFF	TGTGCCAGCAGTGACAGGGGGCCGGATGAGCAGTTCTTC
TRBD2	TRBV13	-	TRBJ2-5	CASSLTSGYTQYQETQYF	TGTGCCAGCAGTTTGACTAGCGGGTACACTCAGTACCAAGAGACCCAGTACTTC
TRBD1	TRBV9	-	TRBJ2-3	CASSVVQQGNTDTQYF	TGTGCCAGCAGTGTCGTTCAACAGGGGAATACAGATACGCAGTATTTT
TRBD1	TRBV6-5	-	TRBJ1-4	CASSYEGQGGEKLFF	TGTGCCAGCAGTTACGAGGGACAGGGGGGCGAAAAACTGTTTTTT
TRBD1	TRBV6-1	-	TRBJ2-7	CASGTTGSSYEQYF	TGTGCCAGCGGTACGACAGGGTCCTCCTACGAGCAGTACTTC
-	TRBV7-2	-	TRBJ1-5	CASSLAGHSNQPQHF	TGTGCCAGCAGCTTGGCAGGGCATAGCAATCAGCCCCAGCATTTT
-	TRBV6-5	-	TRBJ1-1	CASSYSYMAEAFF	TGTGCCAGCAGTTACTCGTACATGGCTGAAGCTTTCTTT
-	TRBV20-1	-	TRBJ2-7	CSASSPPGYEQYF	TGCAGTGCTAGTAGCCCCCCCGGCTACGAGCAGTACTTC
-	TRBV10-3	-	TRBJ1-1	CAITPSGGRNTEAFF	TGTGCCATCACCCCTTCGGGGGGCAGGAACACTGAAGCTTTCTTT